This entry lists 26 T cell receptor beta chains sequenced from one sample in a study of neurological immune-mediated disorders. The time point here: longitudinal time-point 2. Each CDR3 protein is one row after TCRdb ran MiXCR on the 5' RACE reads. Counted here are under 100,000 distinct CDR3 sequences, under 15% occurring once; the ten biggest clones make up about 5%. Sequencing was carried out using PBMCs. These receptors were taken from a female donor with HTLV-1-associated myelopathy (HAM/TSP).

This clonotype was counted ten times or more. Written as DNA, the CDR3 is TGTGCCAGCAGCTTAGCAGGTTACACTGAAGCTTTCTTT. Encoded protein: CASSLAGYTEAFF. This chain links TRBV7-2 with TRBJ1-1, with D uncertain. V lost 0 bases to trimming and J lost 3 bases, with 5 bases between them. This CDR3 has 13 residues. Germline CDR1 is SGHTA and CDR2 is FQGNSA.

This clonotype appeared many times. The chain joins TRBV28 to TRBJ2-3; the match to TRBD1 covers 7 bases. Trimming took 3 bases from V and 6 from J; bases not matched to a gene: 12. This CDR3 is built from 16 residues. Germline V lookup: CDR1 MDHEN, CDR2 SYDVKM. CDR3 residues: CASSFGDRVITDTQYF. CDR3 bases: TGTGCCAGCAGTTTTGGAGACAGGGTCATCACGGATACGCAGTATTTT.

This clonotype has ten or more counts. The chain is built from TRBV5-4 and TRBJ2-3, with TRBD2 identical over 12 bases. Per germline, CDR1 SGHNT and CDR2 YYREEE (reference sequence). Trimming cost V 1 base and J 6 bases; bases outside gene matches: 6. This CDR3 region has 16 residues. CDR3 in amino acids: CASSLPSGGAGDTQYF. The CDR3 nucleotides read TGTGCCAGCAGCTTGCCTAGCGGGGGGGCGGGTGATACGCAGTATTTT.

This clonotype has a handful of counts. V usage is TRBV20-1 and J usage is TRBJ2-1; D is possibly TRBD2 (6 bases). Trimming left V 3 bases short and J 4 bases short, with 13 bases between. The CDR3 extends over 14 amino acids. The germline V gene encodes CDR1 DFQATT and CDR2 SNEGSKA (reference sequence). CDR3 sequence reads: CSARRGGAYNEQFF. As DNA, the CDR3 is TGCAGTGCTAGGAGGGGCGGGGCGTACAATGAGCAGTTCTTC.

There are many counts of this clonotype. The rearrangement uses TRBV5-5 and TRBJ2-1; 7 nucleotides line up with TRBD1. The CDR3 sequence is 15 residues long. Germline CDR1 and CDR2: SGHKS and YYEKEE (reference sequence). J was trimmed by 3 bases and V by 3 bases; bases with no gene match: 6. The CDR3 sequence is CASSSGTDFYNEQFF. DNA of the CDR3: TGTGCCAGCAGCTCCGGGACAGACTTCTACAATGAGCAGTTCTTC. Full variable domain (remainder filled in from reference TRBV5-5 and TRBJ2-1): DAGVTQSPTHLIKTRGQQVTLRCSPISGHKSVSWYQQVLGQGPQFIFQYYEKEERGRGNFPDRFSARQFPNYSSELNVNALLLGDSALYLCASSSGTDFYNEQFFGPGTRLTVL.

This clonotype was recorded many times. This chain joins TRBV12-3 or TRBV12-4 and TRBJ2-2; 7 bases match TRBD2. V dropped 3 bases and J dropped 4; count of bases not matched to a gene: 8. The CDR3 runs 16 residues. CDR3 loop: CASSFAQGRATGELFF. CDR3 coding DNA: TGTGCCAGCAGTTTTGCCCAAGGGAGGGCCACCGGGGAGCTGTTTTTT.

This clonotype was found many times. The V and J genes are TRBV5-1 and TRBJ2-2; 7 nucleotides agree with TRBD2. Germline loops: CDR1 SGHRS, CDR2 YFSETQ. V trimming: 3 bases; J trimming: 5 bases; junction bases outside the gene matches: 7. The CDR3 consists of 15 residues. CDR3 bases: TGCGCCAGCAGCTACGGCGGGGGTTTTACCGGGGAGCTGTTTTTT. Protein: CASSYGGGFTGELFF.

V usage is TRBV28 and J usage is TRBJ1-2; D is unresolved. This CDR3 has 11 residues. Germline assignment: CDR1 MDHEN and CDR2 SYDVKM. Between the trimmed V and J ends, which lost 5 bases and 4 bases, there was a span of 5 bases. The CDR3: CASSRGYGYTF. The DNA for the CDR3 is TGTGCCAGCAGTCGCGGCTATGGCTACACCTTC.

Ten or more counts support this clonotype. CDR3 sequence: CASSLALAEETQYF. CDR3 nucleotides: TGCGCCAGCAGCTTGGCCTTGGCAGAAGAGACCCAGTACTTC. V gene TRBV5-1 combines with J gene TRBJ2-5; unclear D gene. The V gene's germline CDR1 is SGHRS and CDR2 YFSETQ. The CDR3 is 14 residues long. With 0 bases removed from V and 3 bases from J, the gap between germline ends came to 9 bases.

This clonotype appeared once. The CDR3 DNA sequence: TGCGCCAGCAGCTTGTGGCAGGGTGACTACGAGCAGTACTTC. This codes for CASSLWQGDYEQYF. This chain uses TRBV5-1 with TRBJ2-7; D is perhaps TRBD1 (5 bases). Trimming cost V 1 base and J 3 bases, with 11 bases left between them. Germline CDR1 SGHRS, CDR2 YFSETQ. This CDR3 is 14 amino acids long.

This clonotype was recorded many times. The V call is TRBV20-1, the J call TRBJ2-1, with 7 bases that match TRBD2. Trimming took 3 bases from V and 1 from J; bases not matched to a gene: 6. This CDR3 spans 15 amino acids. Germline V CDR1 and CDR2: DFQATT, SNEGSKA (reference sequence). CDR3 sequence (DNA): TGCAGTGCTAGGGTGGGCGGGGGATCCTACAATGAGCAGTTCTTC. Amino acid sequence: CSARVGGGSYNEQFF.

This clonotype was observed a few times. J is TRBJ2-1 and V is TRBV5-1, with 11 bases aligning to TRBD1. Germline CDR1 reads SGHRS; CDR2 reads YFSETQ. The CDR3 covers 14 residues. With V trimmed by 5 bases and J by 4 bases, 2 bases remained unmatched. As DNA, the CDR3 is TGCGCCAGCAGAGGACAGGGGGCATACAATGAGCAGTTCTTC. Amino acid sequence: CASRGQGAYNEQFF.

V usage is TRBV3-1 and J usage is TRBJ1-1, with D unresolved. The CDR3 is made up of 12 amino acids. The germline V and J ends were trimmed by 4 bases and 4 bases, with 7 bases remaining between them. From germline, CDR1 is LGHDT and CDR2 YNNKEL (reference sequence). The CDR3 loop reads CASSPDGTEAFF. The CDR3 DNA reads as TGTGCCAGCAGCCCGGACGGCACTGAAGCTTTCTTT.

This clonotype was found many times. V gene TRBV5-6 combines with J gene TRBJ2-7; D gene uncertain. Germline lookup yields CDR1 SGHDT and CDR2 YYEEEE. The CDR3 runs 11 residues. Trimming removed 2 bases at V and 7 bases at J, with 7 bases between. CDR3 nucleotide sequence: TGTGCCAGCAGCTTCCTCATGGAGCAGTACTTC. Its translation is CASSFLMEQYF.

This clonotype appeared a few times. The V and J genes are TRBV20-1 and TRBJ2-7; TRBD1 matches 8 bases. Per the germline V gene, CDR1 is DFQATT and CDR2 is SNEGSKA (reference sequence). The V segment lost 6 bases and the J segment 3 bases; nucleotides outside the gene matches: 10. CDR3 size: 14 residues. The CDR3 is CSAHRGTAVYEQYF. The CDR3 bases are TGCAGTGCCCACAGGGGGACAGCTGTCTACGAGCAGTACTTC.

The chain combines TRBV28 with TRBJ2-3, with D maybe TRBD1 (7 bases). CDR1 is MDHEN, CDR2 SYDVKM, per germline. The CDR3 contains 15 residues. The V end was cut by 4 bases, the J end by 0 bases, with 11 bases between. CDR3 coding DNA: TGTGCCAGCAGTTCAGGGGGAGGTAGCACAGATACGCAGTATTTT. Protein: CASSSGGGSTDTQYF.

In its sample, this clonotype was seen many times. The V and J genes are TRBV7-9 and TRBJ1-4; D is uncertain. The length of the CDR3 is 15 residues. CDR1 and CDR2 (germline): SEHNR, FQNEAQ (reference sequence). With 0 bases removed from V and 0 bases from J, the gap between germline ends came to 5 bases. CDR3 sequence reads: CASSLAAPTNEKLFF. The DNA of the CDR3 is TGTGCCAGCAGCTTAGCAGCACCAACTAATGAAAAACTGTTTTTT.

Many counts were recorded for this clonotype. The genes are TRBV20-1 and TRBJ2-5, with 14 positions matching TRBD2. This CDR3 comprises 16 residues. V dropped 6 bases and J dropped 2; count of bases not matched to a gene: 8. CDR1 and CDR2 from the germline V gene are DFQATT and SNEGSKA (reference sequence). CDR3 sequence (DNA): TGCAGTGCATCGGGACTAGCGGGAGCACCTCAAGAGACCCAGTACTTC. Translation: CSASGLAGAPQETQYF.

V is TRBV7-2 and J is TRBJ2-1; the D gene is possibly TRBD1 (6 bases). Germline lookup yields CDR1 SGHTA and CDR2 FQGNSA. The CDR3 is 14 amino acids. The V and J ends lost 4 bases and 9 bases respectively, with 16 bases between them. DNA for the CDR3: TGTGCCAGCAGCTCCGTGACAGGTCCCAGTGAGCAGTTCTTC. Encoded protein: CASSSVTGPSEQFF.

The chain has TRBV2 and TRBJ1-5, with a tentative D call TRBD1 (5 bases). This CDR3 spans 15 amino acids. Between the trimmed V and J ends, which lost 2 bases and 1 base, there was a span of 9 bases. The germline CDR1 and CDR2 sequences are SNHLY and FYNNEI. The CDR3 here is CASSEPGRSNQPQHF. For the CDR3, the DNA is TGTGCCAGCAGTGAACCAGGGAGGAGCAATCAGCCCCAGCATTTT.

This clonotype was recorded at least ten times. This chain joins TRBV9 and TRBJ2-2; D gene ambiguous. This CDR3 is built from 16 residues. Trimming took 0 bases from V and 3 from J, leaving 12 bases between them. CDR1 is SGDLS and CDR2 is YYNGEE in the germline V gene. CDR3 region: CASSVESESDTGELFF. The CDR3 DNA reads TGTGCCAGCAGCGTAGAGTCAGAAAGTGACACCGGGGAGCTGTTTTTT.

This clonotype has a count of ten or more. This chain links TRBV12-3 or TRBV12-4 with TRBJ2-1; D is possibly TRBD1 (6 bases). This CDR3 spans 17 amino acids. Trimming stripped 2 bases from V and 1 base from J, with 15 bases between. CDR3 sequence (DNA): TGTGCCAGCAGTTTATCTTCCACAGGGCGATCCTACAATGAGCAGTTCTTC. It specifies CASSLSSTGRSYNEQFF.

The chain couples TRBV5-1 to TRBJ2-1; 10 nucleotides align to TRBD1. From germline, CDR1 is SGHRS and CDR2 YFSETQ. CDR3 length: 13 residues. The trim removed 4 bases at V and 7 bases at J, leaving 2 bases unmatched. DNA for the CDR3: TGCGCCAGCAGCGTGGGACAGGGGAATGAGCAGTTCTTC. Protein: CASSVGQGNEQFF. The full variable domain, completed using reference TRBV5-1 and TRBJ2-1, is KAGVTQTPRYLIKTRGQQVTLSCSPISGHRSVSWYQQTPGQGLQFLFEYFSETQRNKGNFPGRFSGRQFSNSRSEMNVSTLELGDSALYLCASSVGQGNEQFFGPGTRLTVL.

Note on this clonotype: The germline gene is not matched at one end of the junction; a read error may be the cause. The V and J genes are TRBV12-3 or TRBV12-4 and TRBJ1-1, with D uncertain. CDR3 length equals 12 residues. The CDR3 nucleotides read TGTGCCAGCTCCCCGGGCAACTCTGAAGCTTACTTT. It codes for CASSPGNSEAYF.

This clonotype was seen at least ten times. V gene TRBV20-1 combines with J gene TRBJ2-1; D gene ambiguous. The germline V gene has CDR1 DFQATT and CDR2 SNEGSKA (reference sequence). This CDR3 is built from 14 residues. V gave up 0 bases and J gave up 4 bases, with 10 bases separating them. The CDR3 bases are TGCAGTGCTAGAGATCTAGTGGGGTACAATGAGCAGTTCTTC. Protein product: CSARDLVGYNEQFF.

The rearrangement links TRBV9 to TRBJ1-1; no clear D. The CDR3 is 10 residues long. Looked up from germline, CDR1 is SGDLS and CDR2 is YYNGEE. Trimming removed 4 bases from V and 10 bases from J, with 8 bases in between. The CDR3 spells CASSPAGAFF. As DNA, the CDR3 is TGTGCCAGCAGCCCCGCCGGAGCTTTCTTT.